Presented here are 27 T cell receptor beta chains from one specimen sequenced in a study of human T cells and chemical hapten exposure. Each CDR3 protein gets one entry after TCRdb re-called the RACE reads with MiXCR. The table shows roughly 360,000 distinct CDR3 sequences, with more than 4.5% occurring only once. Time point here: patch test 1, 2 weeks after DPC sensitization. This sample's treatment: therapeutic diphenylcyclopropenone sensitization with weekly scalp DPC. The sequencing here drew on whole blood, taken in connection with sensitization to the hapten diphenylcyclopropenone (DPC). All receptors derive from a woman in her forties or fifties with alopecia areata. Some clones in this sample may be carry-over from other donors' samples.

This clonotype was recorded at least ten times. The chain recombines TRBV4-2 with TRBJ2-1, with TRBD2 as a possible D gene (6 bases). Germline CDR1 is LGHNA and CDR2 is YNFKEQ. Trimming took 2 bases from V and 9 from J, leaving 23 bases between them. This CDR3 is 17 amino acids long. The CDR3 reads CASSQQHRDGRIGEQFF. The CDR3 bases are TGTGCCAGCAGCCAACAACACCGGGACGGGAGAATCGGTGAGCAGTTCTTC.

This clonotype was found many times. This chain's CDR3 is CASSESRQGAGELFF. The CDR3 DNA follows: TGTGCCAGCAGTGAATCTCGGCAGGGGGCCGGGGAGCTGTTTTTT. The chain joins TRBV2 to TRBJ2-2, with 7 bases matching TRBD1. The CDR3 extends over 15 amino acids. The germline CDR1 and CDR2 sequences are SNHLY and FYNNEI. The ends lost 2 bases at V and 6 bases at J; junction bases unmatched: 6. Looking up the rest from reference TRBV2 and TRBJ2-2 gives the full variable domain: EPEVTQTPSHQVTQMGQEVILRCVPISNHLYFYWYRQILGQKVEFLVSFYNNEISEKSEIFDDQFSVERPDGSNFTLKIRSTKLEDSAMYFCASSESRQGAGELFFGEGSRLTVL.

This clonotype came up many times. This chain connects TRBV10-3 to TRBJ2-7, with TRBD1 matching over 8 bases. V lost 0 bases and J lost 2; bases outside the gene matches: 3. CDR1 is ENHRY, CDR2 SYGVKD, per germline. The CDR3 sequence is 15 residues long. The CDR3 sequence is CAISESDRAPYEQYF. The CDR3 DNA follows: TGTGCCATCAGTGAGTCGGACAGGGCCCCCTACGAGCAGTACTTC.

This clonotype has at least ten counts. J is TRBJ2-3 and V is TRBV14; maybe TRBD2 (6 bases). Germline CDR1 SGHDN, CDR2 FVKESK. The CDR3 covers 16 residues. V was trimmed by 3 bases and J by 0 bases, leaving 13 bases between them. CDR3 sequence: CASSHPLATSTDTQYF. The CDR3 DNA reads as TGTGCCAGCAGCCATCCCCTAGCGACTAGCACAGATACGCAGTATTTT. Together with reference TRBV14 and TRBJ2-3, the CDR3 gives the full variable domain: EAGVTQFPSHSVIEKGQTVTLRCDPISGHDNLYWYRRVMGKEIKFLLHFVKESKQDESGMPNNRFLAERTGGTYSTLKVQPAELEDSGVYFCASSHPLATSTDTQYFGPGTRLTVL.

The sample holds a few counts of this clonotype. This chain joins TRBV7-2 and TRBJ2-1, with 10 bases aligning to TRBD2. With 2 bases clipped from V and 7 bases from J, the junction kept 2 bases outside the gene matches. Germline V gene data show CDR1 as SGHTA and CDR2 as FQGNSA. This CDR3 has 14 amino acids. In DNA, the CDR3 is TGTGCCAGCAGCTTAAAGCGGGGGGGGAATGAGCAGTTCTTC. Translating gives CASSLKRGGNEQFF.

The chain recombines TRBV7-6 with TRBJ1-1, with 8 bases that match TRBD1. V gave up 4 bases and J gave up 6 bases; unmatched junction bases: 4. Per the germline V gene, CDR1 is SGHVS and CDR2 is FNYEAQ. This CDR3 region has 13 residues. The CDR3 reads CASSWGTGAEAFF. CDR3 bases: TGTGCCAGCAGCTGGGGGACAGGCGCTGAAGCTTTCTTT.

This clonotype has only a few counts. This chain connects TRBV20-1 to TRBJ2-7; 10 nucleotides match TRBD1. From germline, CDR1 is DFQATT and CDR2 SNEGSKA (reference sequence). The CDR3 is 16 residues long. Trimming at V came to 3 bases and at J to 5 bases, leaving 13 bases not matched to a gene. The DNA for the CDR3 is TGCAGTGCTAGGCGTATAGGGGACAGGGGAAAAGACGAGCAGTACTTC. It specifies CSARRIGDRGKDEQYF.

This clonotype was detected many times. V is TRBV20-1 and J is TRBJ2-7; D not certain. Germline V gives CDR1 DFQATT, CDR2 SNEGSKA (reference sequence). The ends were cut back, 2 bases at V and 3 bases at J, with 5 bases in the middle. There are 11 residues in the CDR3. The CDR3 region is CSARSSYEQYF. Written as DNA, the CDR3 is TGCAGTGCTAGATCTAGCTACGAGCAGTACTTC.

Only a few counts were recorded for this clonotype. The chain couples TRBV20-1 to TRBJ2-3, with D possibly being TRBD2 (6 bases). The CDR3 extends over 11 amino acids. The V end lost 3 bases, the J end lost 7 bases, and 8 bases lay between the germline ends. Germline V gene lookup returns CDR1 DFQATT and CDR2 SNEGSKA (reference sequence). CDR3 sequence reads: CSAREGHTQYF. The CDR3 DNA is TGCAGTGCTAGGGAGGGACATACGCAGTATTTT.

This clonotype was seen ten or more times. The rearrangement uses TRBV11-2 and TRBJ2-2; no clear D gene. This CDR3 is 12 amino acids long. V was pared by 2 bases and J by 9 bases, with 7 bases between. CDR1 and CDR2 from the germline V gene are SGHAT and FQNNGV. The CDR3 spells CASSLYGRELFF. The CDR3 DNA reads TGTGCCAGCAGCTTATACGGCAGGGAGCTGTTTTTT. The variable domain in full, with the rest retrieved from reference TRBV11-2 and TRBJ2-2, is EAGVAQSPRYKIIEKRQSVAFWCNPISGHATLYWYQQILGQGPKLLIQFQNNGVVDDSQLPKDRFSAERLKGVDSTLKIQPAKLEDSAVYLCASSLYGRELFFGEGSRLTVL.

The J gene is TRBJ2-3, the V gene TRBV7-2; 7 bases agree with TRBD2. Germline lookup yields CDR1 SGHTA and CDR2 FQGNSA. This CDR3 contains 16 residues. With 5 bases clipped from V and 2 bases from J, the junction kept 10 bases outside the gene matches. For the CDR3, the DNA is TGTGCCAGCAGCCCTTTCGCGGGGGTTCCCACAGATACGCAGTATTTT. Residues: CASSPFAGVPTDTQYF.

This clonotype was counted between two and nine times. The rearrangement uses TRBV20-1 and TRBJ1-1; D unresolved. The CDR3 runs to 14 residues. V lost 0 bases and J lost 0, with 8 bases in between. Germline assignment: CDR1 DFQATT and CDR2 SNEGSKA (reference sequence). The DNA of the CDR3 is TGCAGTGCTAGAGATGGACTTATGAACACTGAAGCTTTCTTT. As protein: CSARDGLMNTEAFF.

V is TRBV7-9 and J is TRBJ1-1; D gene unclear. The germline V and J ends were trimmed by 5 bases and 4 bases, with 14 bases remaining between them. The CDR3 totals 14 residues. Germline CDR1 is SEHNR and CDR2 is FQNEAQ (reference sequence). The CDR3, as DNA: TGTGCCAGCAGCCTGCCTAGGTTAGGCACTGAAGCTTTCTTT. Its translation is CASSLPRLGTEAFF.

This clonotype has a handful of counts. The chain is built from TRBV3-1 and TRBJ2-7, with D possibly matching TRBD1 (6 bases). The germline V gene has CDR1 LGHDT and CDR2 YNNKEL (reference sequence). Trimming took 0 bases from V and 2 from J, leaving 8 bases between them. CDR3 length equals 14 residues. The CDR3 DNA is TGTGCCAGCAGCCAAGACTCAGGGGCCTACGAGCAGTACTTC. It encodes CASSQDSGAYEQYF.

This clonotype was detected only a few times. DNA of the CDR3: TGTGCCAGCAGCGCTCCACTGCAGGGGGCCTATAATTCACCCCTCCACTTT. Its protein product is CASSAPLQGAYNSPLHF. The chain carries TRBV9 and TRBJ1-6; 7 bases are a match to TRBD1. CDR3 length: 17 amino acids. CDR1 and CDR2 (germline): SGDLS, YYNGEE. The junction had 8 bases not matched to a gene; V was cut back by 3 bases and J by 2 bases.

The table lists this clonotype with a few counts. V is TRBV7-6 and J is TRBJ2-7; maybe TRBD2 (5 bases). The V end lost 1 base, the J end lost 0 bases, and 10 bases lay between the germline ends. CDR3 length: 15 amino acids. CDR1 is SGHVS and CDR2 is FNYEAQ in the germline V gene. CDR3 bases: TGTGCCAGCAGCTTAGACCAAGCGGCCTCCTACGAGCAGTACTTC. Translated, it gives CASSLDQAASYEQYF.

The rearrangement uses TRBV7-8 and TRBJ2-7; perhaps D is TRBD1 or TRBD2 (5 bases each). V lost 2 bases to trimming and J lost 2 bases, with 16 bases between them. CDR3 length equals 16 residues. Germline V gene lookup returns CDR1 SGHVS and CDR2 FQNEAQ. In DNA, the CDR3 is TGTGCCAGCAGCTTATGGGGGAGCCAGGCCGCCTACGAGCAGTACTTC. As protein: CASSLWGSQAAYEQYF.

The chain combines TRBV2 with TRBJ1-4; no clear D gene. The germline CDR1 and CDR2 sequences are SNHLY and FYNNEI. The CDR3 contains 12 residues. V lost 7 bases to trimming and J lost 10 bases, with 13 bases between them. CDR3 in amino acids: CASTGLLGKLFF. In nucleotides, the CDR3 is TGTGCCAGCACGGGCCTACTAGGAAAACTGTTTTTT.

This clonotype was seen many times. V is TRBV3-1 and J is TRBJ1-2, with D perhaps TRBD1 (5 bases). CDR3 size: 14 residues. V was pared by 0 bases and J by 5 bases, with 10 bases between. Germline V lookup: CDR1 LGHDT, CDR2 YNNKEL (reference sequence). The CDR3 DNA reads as TGTGCCAGCAGCCAAGATAAGGACATTTATGGCTACACCTTC. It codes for CASSQDKDIYGYTF.

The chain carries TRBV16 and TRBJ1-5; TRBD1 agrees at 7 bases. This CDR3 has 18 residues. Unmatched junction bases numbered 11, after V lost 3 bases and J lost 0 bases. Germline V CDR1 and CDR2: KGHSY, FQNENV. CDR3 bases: TGTGCCAGCAGCCACCTCAGACAGGGCGAATATAGCAATCAGCCCCAGCATTTT. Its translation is CASSHLRQGEYSNQPQHF.

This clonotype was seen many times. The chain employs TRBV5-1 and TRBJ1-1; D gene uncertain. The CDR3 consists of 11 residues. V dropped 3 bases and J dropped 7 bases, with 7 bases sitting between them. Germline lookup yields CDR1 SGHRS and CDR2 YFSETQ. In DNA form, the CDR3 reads TGCGCCAGCAGCTCGGAGAGTGAAGCTTTCTTT. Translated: CASSSESEAFF.

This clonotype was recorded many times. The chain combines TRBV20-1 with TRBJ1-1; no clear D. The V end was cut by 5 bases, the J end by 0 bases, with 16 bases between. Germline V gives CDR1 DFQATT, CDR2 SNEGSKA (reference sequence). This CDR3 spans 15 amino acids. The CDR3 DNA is TGCAGTGCTCAGACGGGCCCGCAGCTGAACACTGAAGCTTTCTTT. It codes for CSAQTGPQLNTEAFF.

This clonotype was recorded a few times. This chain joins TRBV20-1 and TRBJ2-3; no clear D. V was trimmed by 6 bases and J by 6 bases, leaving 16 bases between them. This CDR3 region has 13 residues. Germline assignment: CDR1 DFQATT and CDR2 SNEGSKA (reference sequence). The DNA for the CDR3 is TGCAGTGCCCCCGAGGCGTCTCAGGATACGCAGTATTTT. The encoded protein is CSAPEASQDTQYF.

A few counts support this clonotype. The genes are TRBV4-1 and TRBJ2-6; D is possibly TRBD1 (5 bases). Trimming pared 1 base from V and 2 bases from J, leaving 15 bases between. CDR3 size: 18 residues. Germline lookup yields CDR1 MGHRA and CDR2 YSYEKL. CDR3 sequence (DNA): TGCGCCAGCAGCCAAGGTTGGGGCCCAGTGGCTGGGGCCAACGTCCTGACTTTC. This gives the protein CASSQGWGPVAGANVLTF.

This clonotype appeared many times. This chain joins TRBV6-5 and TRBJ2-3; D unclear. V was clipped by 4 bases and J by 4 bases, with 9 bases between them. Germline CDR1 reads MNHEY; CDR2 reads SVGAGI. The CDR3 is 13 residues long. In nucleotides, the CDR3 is TGTGCCAGCAGTTCCGGACGGTCAGATACGCAGTATTTT. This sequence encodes CASSSGRSDTQYF.

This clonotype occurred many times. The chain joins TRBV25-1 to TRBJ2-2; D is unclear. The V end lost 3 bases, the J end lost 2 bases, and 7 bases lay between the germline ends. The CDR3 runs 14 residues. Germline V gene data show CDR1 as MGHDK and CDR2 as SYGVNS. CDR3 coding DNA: TGTGCCAGCAGTGATTGGGATAACACCGGGGAGCTGTTTTTT. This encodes CASSDWDNTGELFF. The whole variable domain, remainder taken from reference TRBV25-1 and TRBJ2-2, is EADIYQTPRYLVIGTGKKITLECSQTMGHDKMYWYQQDPGMELHLIHYSYGVNSTEKGDLSSESTVSRIRTEHFPLTLESARPSHTSQYLCASSDWDNTGELFFGEGSRLTVL.

The CDR3 nucleotides read TGCAGTGCTAGAAGACTAGCGGGGGTTCACTACGAGCAGTACTTC. It specifies CSARRLAGVHYEQYF. The V and J genes are TRBV20-1 and TRBJ2-7, with 12 bases that match TRBD2. V shed 2 bases, J shed 3 bases, and the junction held 5 bases outside the gene matches. Germline lookup yields CDR1 DFQATT and CDR2 SNEGSKA (reference sequence). This CDR3 has 15 residues.